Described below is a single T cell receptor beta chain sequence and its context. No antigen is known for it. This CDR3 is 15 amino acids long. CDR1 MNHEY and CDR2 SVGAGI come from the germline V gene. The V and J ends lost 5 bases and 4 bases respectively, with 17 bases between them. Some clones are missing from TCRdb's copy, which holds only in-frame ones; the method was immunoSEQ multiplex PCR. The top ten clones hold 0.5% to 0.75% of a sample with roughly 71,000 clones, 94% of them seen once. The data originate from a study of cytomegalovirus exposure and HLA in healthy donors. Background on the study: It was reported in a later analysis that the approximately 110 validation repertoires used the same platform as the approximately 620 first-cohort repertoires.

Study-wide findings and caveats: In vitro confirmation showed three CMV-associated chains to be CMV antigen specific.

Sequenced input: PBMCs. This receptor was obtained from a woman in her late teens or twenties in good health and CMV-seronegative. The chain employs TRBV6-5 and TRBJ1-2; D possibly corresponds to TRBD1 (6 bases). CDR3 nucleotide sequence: TGTGCCAGCAGTCGAGCAGGGACATCAGGCTATGGCTACACCTTC. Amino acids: CASSRAGTSGYGYTF.